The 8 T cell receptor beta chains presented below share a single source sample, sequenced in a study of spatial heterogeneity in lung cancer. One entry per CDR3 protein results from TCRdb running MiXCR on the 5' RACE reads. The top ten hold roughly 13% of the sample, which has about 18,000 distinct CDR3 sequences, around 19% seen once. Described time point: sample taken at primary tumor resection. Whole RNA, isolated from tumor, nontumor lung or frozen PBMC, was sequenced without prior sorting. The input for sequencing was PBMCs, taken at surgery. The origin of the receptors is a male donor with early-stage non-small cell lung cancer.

The CDR3 region has the DNA TGCGCCAGCAGCTTTTCGGGCTACGAGCAGTACTTC. Protein product: CASSFSGYEQYF. The chain is built from TRBV5-1 and TRBJ2-7; D is unclear. Germline V CDR1 and CDR2: SGHRS, YFSETQ. V shed 2 bases and J shed 3 bases, with 6 bases lying between them. This CDR3 contains 12 residues.

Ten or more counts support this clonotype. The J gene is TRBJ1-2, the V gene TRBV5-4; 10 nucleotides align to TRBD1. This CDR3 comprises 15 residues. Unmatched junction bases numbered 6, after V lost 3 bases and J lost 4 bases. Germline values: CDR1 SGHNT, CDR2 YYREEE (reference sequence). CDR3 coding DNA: TGTGCCAGCAGCTCCGGGGGACAGGGGTCCTATGGCTACACCTTC. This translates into CASSSGGQGSYGYTF.

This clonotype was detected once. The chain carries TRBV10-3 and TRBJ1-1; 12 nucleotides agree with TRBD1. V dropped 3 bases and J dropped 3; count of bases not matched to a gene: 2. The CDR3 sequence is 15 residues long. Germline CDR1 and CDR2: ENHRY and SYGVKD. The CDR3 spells CAISDGTGGYTEAFF. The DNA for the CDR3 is TGTGCCATCAGTGACGGGACAGGGGGCTACACTGAAGCTTTCTTT.

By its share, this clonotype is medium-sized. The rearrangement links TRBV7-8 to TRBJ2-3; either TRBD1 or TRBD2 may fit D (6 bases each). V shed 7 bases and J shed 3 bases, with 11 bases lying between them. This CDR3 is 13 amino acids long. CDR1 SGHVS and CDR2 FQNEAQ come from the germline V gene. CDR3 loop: CASNRGETDTQYF. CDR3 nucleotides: TGTGCCAGCAATAGGGGGGAGACAGATACGCAGTATTTT.

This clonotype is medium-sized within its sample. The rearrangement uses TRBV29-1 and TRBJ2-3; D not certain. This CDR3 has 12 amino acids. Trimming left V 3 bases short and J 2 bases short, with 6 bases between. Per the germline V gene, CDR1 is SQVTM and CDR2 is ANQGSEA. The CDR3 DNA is TGCAGCGTTGATAGTAACACAGATACGCAGTATTTT. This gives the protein CSVDSNTDTQYF.

The CDR3 bases are TGTGCCAGCAGTTACTCGACAGGGCCGACTGGCTACACCTTC. Protein sequence: CASSYSTGPTGYTF. This chain links TRBV6-5 with TRBJ1-2, with TRBD1 matching 7 bases. The CDR3 is 14 residues long. Unmatched junction bases numbered 5, after V lost 0 bases and J lost 7 bases. Germline V CDR1 and CDR2: MNHEY, SVGAGI.

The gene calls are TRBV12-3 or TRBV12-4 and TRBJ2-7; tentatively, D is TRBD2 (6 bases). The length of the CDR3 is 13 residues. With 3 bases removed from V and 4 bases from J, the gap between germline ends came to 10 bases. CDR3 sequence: CASSFPGVYEQYF. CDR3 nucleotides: TGTGCCAGCAGTTTTCCGGGGGTTTACGAGCAGTACTTC.

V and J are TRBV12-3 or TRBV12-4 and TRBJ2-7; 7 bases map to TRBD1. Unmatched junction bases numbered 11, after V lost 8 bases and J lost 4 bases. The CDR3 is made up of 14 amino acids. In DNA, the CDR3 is TGTGCCAGCGCGGGCCAGGGACAGACTTACGAGCAGTACTTC. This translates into CASAGQGQTYEQYF.